These 19 T cell receptor beta chains were all obtained from the same sample, sequenced in a study of blood T cell repertoires in COVID-19. Profiling relied on immunoSEQ multiplex PCR, and the TCRdb table lists in-frame clones only, not all of them. The sample has approximately 170,000 clones, approximately 87% seen once. Sequenced input: peripheral blood. These receptors were collected from a woman aged 55-75 years with COVID-19, enrolled during active disease.

This clone was found once. This chain joins TRBV30 and TRBJ1-1, with D unresolved. The germline CDR1 and CDR2 sequences are GTSNPN and SVGIG (reference sequence). Deletions cut 1 base from V and 7 bases from J, with 13 bases between. The CDR3 length is 13 residues. CDR3 sequence reads: CAWSAYEGFEAFF. CDR3 DNA: TGTGCCTGGAGTGCGTACGAGGGCTTTGAAGCTTTCTTT.

This clone appeared once. The rearrangement links TRBV5-4 to TRBJ2-1, with 11 bases aligning to TRBD2. Germline V lookup: CDR1 SGHNT, CDR2 YYREEE (reference sequence). The CDR3 spans 15 residues. The V segment lost 3 bases and the J segment 4 bases; nucleotides outside the gene matches: 3. As DNA, the CDR3 is TGTGCCAGCAGCTCGGGACTAGCGGAGTACAATGAGCAGTTCTTC. As protein: CASSSGLAEYNEQFF.

The chain combines TRBV13 with TRBJ2-5; TRBD1 matches 9 bases. V was clipped by 5 bases and J by 4 bases; unmatched bases: 8. CDR1 is PRHDT and CDR2 is FYEKMQ in the germline V gene (reference sequence). The CDR3 has 15 residues. The CDR3 DNA is TGTGCCAGCAGCAAAGGGACAGGGATCTCAGAGACCCAGTACTTC. Its translation is CASSKGTGISETQYF.

V and J are TRBV28 and TRBJ2-2, with a weak D call TRBD1 (5 bases). V was clipped by 5 bases and J by 6 bases, with 19 bases between them. The CDR3 has 16 amino acids. Looked up from germline, CDR1 is MDHEN and CDR2 is SYDVKM. CDR3: CASSPREGAIPGELFF. In DNA form, the CDR3 reads TGTGCCAGCAGTCCCCGTGAAGGGGCCATCCCCGGGGAGCTGTTTTTT.

The chain uses TRBV15 and TRBJ2-2; D unclear. CDR3 length: 13 amino acids. The V and J ends lost 2 bases and 5 bases respectively, with 6 bases between them. The germline CDR1 and CDR2 sequences are LNHNV and YYDKDF (reference sequence). The CDR3, as DNA: TGTGCCACCAGCAGAAGCTCTACCGGGGAGCTGTTTTTT. Encoded protein: CATSRSSTGELFF.

The V call is TRBV5-5, the J call TRBJ1-4, with TRBD1 matching over 9 bases. The CDR3 length is 14 residues. CDR1 SGHKS and CDR2 YYEKEE come from the germline V gene (reference sequence). V lost 4 bases and J lost 3; bases outside the gene matches: 1. The CDR3 DNA follows: TGTGCCAGCAGCGACAGGGGGTCTAATGAAAAACTGTTTTTT. Its translation is CASSDRGSNEKLFF. Full variable domain (rest looked up from reference TRBV5-5 and TRBJ1-4): DAGVTQSPTHLIKTRGQQVTLRCSPISGHKSVSWYQQVLGQGPQFIFQYYEKEERGRGNFPDRFSARQFPNYSSELNVNALLLGDSALYLCASSDRGSNEKLFFGSGTQLSVL.

DNA of the CDR3: TGTGCCAGTAGTCTTATAGCGGGAGTGACAGATACGCAGTATTTT. Translating it yields CASSLIAGVTDTQYF. The chain uses TRBV19 and TRBJ2-3, with 9 positions matching TRBD2. The CDR3 consists of 15 residues. Per the germline V gene, CDR1 is LNHDA and CDR2 is SQIVND (reference sequence). After removal of 5 bases from V and 3 bases from J, the junction contained 6 bases not matched to a gene.

CDR3 sequence: CASHSRQGNEKLFF. DNA of the CDR3: TGTGCCAGCCATTCACGACAGGGTAATGAAAAACTGTTTTTT. The chain employs TRBV18 and TRBJ1-4; 7 bases map to TRBD1. Losses at the gene ends were 8 bases for V and 4 bases for J; bases not matched to a gene: 7. The CDR3 runs 14 residues. Germline V gene lookup returns CDR1 KGHSH and CDR2 LQKENI. Full variable domain (rest looked up from reference TRBV18 and TRBJ1-4): NAGVMQNPRHLVRRRGQEARLRCSPMKGHSHVYWYRQLPEEGLKFMVYLQKENIIDESGMPKERFSAEFPKEGPSILRIQQVVRGDSAAYFCASHSRQGNEKLFFGSGTQLSVL.

The table lists this clone with a count of one. The genes are TRBV30 and TRBJ1-4; D ambiguous. Germline V gives CDR1 GTSNPN, CDR2 SVGIG (reference sequence). This CDR3 is 13 amino acids long. The V end lost 1 base, the J end lost 2 bases, and 5 bases lay between the germline ends. The CDR3 DNA reads as TGTGCCTGGAGTGACCAGACTAATGAAAAACTGTTTTTT. This gives the protein CAWSDQTNEKLFF. The whole variable domain, filled in from reference TRBV30 and TRBJ1-4, reads SQTIHQWPATLVQPVGSPLSLECTVEGTSNPNLYWYRQAAGRGLQLLFYSVGIGQISSEVPQNLSASRPQDRQFILSSKKLLLSDSGFYLCAWSDQTNEKLFFGSGTQLSVL.

The chain employs TRBV27 and TRBJ1-2; no clear D. Per the germline V gene, CDR1 is MNHEY and CDR2 is SMNVEV (reference sequence). Trimming shortened V by 3 bases and J by 4 bases, and 12 bases separated the two germline ends. The CDR3 has 14 residues. CDR3 nucleotide sequence: TGTGCCAGCAGTTTTTCGGGCGGAGGCTATGGCTACACCTTC. It is translated as CASSFSGGGYGYTF.

The chain uses TRBV5-6 and TRBJ2-7; perhaps TRBD2 as D (5 bases). The CDR3 consists of 13 residues. Germline CDR1 is SGHDT and CDR2 is YYEEEE. V lost 2 bases and J lost 4, with 10 bases in between. The CDR3 here is CASSFGEGYEQYF. DNA for the CDR3: TGTGCCAGCAGCTTCGGGGAAGGTTACGAGCAGTACTTC.

This chain connects TRBV15 to TRBJ2-4, with 11 bases matching TRBD1. The length of the CDR3 is 15 residues. With V trimmed by 0 bases and J by 9 bases, 4 bases remained unmatched. Germline loops: CDR1 LNHNV, CDR2 YYDKDF (reference sequence). The CDR3 DNA is TGTGCCACCAGCAGAGATAGGACAGGGGGCATCATTCAGTACTTC. Amino acids: CATSRDRTGGIIQYF.

The chain carries TRBV6-2 or TRBV6-3 and TRBJ1-1, with TRBD1 matching over 9 bases. This CDR3 has 16 residues. Germline V CDR1 and CDR2: MNHEY, SVGEGT. Trimming took 5 bases from V and 5 from J; bases not matched to a gene: 12. The CDR3 nucleotides are TGTGCCAGCAGTCCCCGGGACAGGGTTTTAGGTACTGAAGCTTTCTTT. It codes for CASSPRDRVLGTEAFF.

The CDR3 reads CASSTLTSGRTYEQYF. The DNA of the CDR3 is TGTGCCAGTAGTACCCTTACTAGCGGGAGAACCTACGAGCAGTACTTC. The gene calls are TRBV19 and TRBJ2-7; 11 positions match TRBD2. The CDR3 runs 16 residues. Looked up from germline, CDR1 is LNHDA and CDR2 is SQIVND (reference sequence). V shed 4 bases and J 2 bases; nucleotides not matched to a gene: 7.

This clone was observed a single time. This chain joins TRBV11-3 and TRBJ2-1, with a weak D call TRBD2 (6 bases). CDR1 and CDR2 from the germline V gene are SGHNT and YENEEA. The CDR3 contains 16 residues. V lost 3 bases and J 8 bases, leaving 20 bases between the germline ends. CDR3 region: CASSLSRDSYNDEQFF. The CDR3 nucleotides read TGTGCCAGCAGCTTGTCCCGGGACTCATACAACGATGAGCAGTTCTTC.

The chain combines TRBV29-1 with TRBJ1-1; tentative D call: TRBD1 (6 bases). The CDR3 is made up of 12 amino acids. V dropped 7 bases and J dropped 1 base, with 10 bases sitting between them. Per the germline V gene, CDR1 is SQVTM and CDR2 is ANQGSEA. DNA for the CDR3: TGCAGCGGGGGAGGGGGGAACACTGAAGCTTTCTTT. Its translation is CSGGGGNTEAFF.

The chain recombines TRBV12-5 with TRBJ2-1; D may be TRBD1 (5 bases). Germline V gene data show CDR1 as LGHNT and CDR2 as FRNRAP. V was trimmed by 7 bases and J by 14 bases, leaving 18 bases between them. The CDR3 consists of 12 residues. The DNA for the CDR3 is TGTGCTAGTGTTGACCAGGGCCGACGCAAGTTCTTC. This gives the protein CASVDQGRRKFF. The variable domain in full, completed from reference TRBV12-5 and TRBJ2-1, reads DARVTQTPRHKVTEMGQEVTMRCQPILGHNTVFWYRQTMMQGLELLAYFRNRAPLDDSGMPKDRFSAEMPDATLATLKIQPSEPRDSAVYFCASVDQGRRKFFGPGTRLTVL.

The rearrangement links TRBV13 to TRBJ2-3; 11 bases agree with TRBD2. The germline CDR1 and CDR2 sequences are PRHDT and FYEKMQ (reference sequence). The CDR3 is 16 amino acids. Losses at the gene ends were 5 bases for V and 4 bases for J; bases not matched to a gene: 8. The CDR3, as DNA: TGTGCCAGCAGCCTCGGGACTAGCGGCAGGGCAGATACGCAGTATTTT. Protein sequence: CASSLGTSGRADTQYF.

This chain links TRBV9 with TRBJ1-1; D possibly corresponds to TRBD1 (5 bases). The CDR3 is made up of 16 amino acids. Germline-derived CDR1 and CDR2 are SGDLS and YYNGEE. Deletions cut 0 bases from V and 1 base from J, with 13 bases between. CDR3 sequence: CASSVGRGGPNTEAFF. CDR3 nucleotide sequence: TGTGCCAGCAGCGTAGGTAGGGGTGGCCCGAACACTGAAGCTTTCTTT.